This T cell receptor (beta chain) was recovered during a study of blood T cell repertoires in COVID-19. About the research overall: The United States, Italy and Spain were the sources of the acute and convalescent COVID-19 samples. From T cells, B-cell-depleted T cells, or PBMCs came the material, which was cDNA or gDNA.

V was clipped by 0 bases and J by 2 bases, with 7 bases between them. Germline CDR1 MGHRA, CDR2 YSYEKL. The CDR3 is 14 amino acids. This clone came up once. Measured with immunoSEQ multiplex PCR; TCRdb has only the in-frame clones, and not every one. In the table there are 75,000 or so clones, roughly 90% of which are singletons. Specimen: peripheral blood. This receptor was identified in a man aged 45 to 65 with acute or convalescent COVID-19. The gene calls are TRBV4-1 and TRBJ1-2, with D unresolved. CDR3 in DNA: TGCGCCAGCAGCCAAGATCAGATGAACTATGGCTACACCTTC. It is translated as CASSQDQMNYGYTF.